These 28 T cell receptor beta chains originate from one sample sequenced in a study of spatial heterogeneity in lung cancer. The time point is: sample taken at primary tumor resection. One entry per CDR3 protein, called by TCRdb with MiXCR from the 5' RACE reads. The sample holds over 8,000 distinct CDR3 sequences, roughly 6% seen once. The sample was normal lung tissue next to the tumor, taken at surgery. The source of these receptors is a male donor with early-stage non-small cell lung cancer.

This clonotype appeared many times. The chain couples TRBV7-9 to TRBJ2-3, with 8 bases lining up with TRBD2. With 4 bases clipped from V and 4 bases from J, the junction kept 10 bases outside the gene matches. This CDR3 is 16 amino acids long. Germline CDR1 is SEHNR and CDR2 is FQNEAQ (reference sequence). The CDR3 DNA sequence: TGTGCCAGCAGCTCCCGAGGACTAGCTGGCGCAGATACGCAGTATTTT. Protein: CASSSRGLAGADTQYF.

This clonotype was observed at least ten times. In DNA, the CDR3 is TGCAGTGCTGGGGGGCGGTACCAAGAGACCCAGTACTTC. This translates into CSAGGRYQETQYF. The chain is built from TRBV20-1 and TRBJ2-5; D could derive from TRBD1 or TRBD2 (6 bases each). This CDR3 contains 13 residues. The germline V gene has CDR1 DFQATT and CDR2 SNEGSKA (reference sequence). V was shortened by 5 bases and J by 0 bases, with 10 bases between the two germline ends.

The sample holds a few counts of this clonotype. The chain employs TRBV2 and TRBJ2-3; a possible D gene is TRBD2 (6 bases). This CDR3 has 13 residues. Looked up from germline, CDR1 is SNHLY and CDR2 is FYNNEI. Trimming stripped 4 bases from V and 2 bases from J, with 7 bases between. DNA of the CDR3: TGTGCCAGCAGTGGCGGGAACACAGATACGCAGTATTTT. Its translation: CASSGGNTDTQYF. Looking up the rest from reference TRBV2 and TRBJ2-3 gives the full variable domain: EPEVTQTPSHQVTQMGQEVILRCVPISNHLYFYWYRQILGQKVEFLVSFYNNEISEKSEIFDDQFSVERPDGSNFTLKIRSTKLEDSAMYFCASSGGNTDTQYFGPGTRLTVL.

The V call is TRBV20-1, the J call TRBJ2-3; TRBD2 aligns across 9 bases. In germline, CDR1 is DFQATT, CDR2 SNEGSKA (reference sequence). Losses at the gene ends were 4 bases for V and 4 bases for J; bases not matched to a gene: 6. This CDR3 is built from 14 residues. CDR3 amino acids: CSATKREASDTQYF. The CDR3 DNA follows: TGCAGTGCTACCAAGCGGGAGGCATCAGATACGCAGTATTTT.

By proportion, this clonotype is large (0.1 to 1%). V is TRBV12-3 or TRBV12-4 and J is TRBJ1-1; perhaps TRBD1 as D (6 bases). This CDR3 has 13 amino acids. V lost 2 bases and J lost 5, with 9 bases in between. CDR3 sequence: CASSLNDRTEAFF. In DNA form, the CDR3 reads TGTGCCAGCAGTTTAAACGACAGGACTGAAGCTTTCTTT.

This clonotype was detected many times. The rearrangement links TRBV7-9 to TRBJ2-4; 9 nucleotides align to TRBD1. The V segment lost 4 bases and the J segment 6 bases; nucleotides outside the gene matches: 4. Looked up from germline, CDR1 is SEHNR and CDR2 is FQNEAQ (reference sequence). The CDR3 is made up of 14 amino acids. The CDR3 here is CASSSDRGGNIQYF. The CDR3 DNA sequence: TGTGCCAGCAGCTCCGACAGGGGGGGAAACATTCAGTACTTC. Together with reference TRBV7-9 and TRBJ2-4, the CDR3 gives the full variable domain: DTGVSQNPRHKITKRGQNVTFRCDPISEHNRLYWYRQTLGQGPEFLTYFQNEAQLEKSRLLSDRFSAERPKGSFSTLEIQRTEQGDSAMYLCASSSDRGGNIQYFGAGTRLSVL.

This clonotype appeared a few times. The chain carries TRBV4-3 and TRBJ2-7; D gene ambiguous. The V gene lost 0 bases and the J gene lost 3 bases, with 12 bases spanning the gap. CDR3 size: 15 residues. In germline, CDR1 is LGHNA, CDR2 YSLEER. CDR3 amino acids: CASSQDPQPVYEQYF. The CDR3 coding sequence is TGCGCCAGCAGCCAAGATCCTCAGCCCGTCTACGAGCAGTACTTC.

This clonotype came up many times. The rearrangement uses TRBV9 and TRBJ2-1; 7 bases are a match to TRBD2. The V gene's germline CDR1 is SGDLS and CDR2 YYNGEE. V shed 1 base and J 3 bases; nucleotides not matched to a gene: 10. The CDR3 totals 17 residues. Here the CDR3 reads CASSVTTSISNYNEQFF. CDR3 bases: TGTGCCAGCAGCGTAACGACTAGCATTTCAAACTACAATGAGCAGTTCTTC. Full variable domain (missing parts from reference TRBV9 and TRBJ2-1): DSGVTQTPKHLITATGQRVTLRCSPRSGDLSVYWYQQSLDQGLQFLIQYYNGEERAKGNILERFSAQQFPDLHSELNLSSLELGDSALYFCASSVTTSISNYNEQFFGPGTRLTVL.

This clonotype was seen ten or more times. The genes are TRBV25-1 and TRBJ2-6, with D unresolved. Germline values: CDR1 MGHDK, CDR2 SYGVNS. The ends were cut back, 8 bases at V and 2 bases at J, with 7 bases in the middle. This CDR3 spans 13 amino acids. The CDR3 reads CASGVAGANVLTF. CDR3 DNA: TGTGCCAGCGGGGTTGCTGGGGCCAACGTCCTGACTTTC.

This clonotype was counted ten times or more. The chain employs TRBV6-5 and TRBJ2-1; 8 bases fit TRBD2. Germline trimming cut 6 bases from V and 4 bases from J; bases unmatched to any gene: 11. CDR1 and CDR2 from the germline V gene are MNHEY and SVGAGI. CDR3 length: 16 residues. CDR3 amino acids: CASRASGGGFYNEQFF. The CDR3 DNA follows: TGTGCCAGCAGAGCCTCGGGGGGGGGATTTTACAATGAGCAGTTCTTC.

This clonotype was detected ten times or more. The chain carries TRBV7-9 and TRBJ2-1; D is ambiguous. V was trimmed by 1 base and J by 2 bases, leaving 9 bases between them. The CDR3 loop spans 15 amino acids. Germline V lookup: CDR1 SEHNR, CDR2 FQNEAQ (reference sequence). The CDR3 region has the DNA TGTGCCAGCAGCTTAGTGCGAGTGCCCTACAATGAGCAGTTCTTC. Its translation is CASSLVRVPYNEQFF.

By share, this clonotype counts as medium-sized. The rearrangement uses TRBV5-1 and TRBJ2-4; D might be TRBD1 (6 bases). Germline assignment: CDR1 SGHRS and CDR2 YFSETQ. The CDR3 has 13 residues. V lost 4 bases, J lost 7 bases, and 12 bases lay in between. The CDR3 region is CASSQTGLNIQYF. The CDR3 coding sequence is TGCGCCAGCAGCCAAACAGGGCTCAACATTCAGTACTTC.

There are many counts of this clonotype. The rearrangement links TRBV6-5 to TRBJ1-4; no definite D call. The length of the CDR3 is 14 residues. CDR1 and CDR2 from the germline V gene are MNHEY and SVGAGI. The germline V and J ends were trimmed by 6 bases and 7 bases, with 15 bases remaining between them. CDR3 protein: CASRQKGFGEKLFF. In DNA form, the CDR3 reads TGTGCCAGCAGACAGAAAGGTTTCGGTGAAAAACTGTTTTTT.

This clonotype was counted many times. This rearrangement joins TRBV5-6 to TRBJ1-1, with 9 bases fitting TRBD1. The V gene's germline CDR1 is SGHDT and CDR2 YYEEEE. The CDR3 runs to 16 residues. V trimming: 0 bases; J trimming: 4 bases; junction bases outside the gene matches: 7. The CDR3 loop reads CASSLGGQGLVTEAFF. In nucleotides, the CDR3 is TGTGCCAGCAGCTTGGGGGGACAGGGTTTGGTCACTGAAGCTTTCTTT.

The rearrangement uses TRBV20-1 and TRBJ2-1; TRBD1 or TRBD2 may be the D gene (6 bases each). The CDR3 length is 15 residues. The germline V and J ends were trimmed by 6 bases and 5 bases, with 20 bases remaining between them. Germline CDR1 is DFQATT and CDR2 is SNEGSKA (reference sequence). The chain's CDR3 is CSARGGGADDNEQFF. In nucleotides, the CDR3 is TGCAGTGCCCGCGGAGGGGGAGCCGATGACAATGAGCAGTTCTTC.

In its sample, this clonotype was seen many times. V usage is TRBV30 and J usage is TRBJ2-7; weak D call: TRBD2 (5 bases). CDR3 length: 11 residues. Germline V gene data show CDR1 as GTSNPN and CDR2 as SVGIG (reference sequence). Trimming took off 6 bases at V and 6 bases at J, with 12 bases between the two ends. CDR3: CACGLAGEQYF. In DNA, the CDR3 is TGTGCCTGTGGCCTGGCGGGCGAGCAGTACTTC.

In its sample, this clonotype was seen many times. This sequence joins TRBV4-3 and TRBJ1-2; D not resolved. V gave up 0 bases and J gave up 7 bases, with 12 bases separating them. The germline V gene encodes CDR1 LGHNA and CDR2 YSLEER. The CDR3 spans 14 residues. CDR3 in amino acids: CASSQDRSGTGYTF. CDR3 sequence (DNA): TGCGCCAGCAGCCAAGATCGATCAGGCACTGGCTACACCTTC.

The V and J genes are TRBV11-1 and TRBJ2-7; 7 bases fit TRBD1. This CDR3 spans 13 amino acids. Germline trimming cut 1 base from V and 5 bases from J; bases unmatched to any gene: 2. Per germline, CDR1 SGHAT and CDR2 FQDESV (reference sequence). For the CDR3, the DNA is TGTGCCAGCAGCTTAGACAGGGGCCACGAGCAGTACTTC. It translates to CASSLDRGHEQYF. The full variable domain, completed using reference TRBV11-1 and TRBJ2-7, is EAEVAQSPRYKITEKSQAVAFWCDPISGHATLYWYRQILGQGPELLVQFQDESVVDDSQLPKDRFSAERLKGVDSTLKIQPAELGDSAMYLCASSLDRGHEQYFGPGTRLTVT.

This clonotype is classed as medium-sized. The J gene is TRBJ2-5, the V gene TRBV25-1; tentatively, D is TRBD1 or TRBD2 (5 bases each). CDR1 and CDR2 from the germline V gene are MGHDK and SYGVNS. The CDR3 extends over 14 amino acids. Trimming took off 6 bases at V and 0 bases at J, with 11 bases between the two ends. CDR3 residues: CASSERGHQETQYF. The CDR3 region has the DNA TGTGCCAGCAGCGAACGGGGCCACCAAGAGACCCAGTACTTC.

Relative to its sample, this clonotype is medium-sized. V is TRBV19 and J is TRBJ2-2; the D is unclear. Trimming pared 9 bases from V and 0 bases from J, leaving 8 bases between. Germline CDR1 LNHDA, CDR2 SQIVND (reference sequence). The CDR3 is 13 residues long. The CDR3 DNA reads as TGTGCCAGCGCGGACGCGAACACCGGGGAGCTGTTTTTT. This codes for CASADANTGELFF.

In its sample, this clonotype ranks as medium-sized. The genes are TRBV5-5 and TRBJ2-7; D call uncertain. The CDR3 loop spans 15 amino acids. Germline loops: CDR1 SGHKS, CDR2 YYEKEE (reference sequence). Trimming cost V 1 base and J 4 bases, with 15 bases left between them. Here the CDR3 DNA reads TGTGCCAGCAGCTTGTCGGGCCTCATGGCGTACGAGCAGTACTTC. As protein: CASSLSGLMAYEQYF.

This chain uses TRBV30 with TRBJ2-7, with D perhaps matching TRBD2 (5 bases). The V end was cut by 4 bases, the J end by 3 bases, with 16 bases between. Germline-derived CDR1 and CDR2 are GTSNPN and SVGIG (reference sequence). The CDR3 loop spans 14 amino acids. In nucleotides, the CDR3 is TGTGCCTGGAACCTCCCCGGGATTAACTACGAGCAGTACTTC. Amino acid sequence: CAWNLPGINYEQYF. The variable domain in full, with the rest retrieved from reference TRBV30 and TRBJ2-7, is SQTIHQWPATLVQPVGSPLSLECTVEGTSNPNLYWYRQAAGRGLQLLFYSVGIGQISSEVPQNLSASRPQDRQFILSSKKLLLSDSGFYLCAWNLPGINYEQYFGPGTRLTVT.

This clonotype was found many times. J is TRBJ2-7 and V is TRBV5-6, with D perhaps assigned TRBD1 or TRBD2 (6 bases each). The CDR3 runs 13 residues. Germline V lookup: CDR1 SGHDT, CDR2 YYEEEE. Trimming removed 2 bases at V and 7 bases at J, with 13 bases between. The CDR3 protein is CASSFGGGYEQYF. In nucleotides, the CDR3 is TGTGCCAGCAGCTTCGGGGGCGGTTATGAGCAGTACTTC.

The CDR3 nucleotides are TGTGCCAGCAGGTACCGGGGACATGAGAACACCGGGGAGCTGTTTTTT. Translating gives CASRYRGHENTGELFF. The chain uses TRBV12-3 or TRBV12-4 and TRBJ2-2; possible D gene TRBD1, 6 bases. CDR3 size: 16 residues. Trimming removed 6 bases at V and 1 base at J, with 15 bases between.

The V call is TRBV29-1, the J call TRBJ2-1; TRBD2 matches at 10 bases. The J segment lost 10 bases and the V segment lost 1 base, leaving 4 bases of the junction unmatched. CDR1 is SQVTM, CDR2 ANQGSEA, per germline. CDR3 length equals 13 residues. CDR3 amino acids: CSVEGSGGTEQFF. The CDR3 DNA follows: TGCAGCGTTGAAGGTAGCGGGGGGACCGAGCAGTTCTTC.

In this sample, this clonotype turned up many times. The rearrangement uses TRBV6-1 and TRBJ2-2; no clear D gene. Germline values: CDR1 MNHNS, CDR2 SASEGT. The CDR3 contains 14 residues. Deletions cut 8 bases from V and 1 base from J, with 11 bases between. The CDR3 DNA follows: TGTGCCAGCGCCGTCCTCATGAACACCGGGGAGCTGTTTTTT. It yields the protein CASAVLMNTGELFF.

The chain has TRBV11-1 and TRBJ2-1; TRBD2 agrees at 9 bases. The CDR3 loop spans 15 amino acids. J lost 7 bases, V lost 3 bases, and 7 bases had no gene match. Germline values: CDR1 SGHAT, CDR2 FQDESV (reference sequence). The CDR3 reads CASSFRRGGQNEQFF. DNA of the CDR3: TGTGCCAGCAGCTTTAGGCGGGGGGGCCAGAATGAGCAGTTCTTC.

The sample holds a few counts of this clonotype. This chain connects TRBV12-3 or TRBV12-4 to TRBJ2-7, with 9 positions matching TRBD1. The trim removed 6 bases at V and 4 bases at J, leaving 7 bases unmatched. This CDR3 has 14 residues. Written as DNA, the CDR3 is TGTGCCAGCAGCCGGACAGGGGACTGGTACGAGCAGTACTTC. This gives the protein CASSRTGDWYEQYF.